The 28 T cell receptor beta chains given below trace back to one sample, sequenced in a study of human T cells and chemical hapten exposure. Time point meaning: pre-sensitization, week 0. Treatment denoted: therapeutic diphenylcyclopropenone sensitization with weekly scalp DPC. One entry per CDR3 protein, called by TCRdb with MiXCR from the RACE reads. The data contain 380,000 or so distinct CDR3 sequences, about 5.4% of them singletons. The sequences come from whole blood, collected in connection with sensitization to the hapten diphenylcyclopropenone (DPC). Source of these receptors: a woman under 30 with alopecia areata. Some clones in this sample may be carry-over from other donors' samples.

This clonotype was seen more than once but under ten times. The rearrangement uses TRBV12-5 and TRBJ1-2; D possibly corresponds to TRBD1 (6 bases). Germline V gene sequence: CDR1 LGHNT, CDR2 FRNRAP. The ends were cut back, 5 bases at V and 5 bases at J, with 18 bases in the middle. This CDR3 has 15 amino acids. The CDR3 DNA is TGTGCTAGTGGTCGTGAGGCGGGGGCACTATATGGCTACACCTTC. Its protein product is CASGREAGALYGYTF.

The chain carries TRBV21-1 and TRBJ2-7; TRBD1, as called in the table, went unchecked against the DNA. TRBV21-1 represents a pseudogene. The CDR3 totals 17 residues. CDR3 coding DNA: TGTGCCAGCAGACCGAAGGTTCGGGGACAGGGAGTCGGGGAGCAGTACTTC. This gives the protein CASRPKVRGQGVGEQYF.

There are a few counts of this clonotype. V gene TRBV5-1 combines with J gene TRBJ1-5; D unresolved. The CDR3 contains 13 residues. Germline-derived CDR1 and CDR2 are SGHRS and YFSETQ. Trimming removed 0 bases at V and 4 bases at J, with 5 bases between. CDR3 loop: CASSLEVNQPQHF. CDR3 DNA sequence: TGCGCCAGCAGCTTGGAGGTTAATCAGCCCCAGCATTTT. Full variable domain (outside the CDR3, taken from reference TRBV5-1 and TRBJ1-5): KAGVTQTPRYLIKTRGQQVTLSCSPISGHRSVSWYQQTPGQGLQFLFEYFSETQRNKGNFPGRFSGRQFSNSRSEMNVSTLELGDSALYLCASSLEVNQPQHFGDGTRLSIL.

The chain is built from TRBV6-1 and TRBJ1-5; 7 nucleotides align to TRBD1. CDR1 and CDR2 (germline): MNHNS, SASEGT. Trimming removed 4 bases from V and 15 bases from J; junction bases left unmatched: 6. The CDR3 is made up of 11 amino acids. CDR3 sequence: CASSVTGSLHF. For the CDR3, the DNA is TGTGCCAGCAGTGTGACAGGGTCCTTGCATTTT.

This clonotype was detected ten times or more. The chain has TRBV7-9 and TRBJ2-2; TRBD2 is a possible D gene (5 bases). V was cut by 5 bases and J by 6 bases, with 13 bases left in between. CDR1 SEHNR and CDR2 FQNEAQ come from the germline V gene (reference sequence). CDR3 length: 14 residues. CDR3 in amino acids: CASSPMREPGELFF. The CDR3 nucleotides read TGTGCCAGCAGCCCTATGAGGGAGCCCGGGGAGCTGTTTTTT. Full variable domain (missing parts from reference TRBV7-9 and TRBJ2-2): DTGVSQNPRHKITKRGQNVTFRCDPISEHNRLYWYRQTLGQGPEFLTYFQNEAQLEKSRLLSDRFSAERPKGSFSTLEIQRTEQGDSAMYLCASSPMREPGELFFGEGSRLTVL.

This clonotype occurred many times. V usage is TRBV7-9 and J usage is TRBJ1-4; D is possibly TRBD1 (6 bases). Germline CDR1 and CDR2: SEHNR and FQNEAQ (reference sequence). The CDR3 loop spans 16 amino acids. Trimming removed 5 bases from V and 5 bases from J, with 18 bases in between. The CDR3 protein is CASSQRGTDANEKLFF. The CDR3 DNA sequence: TGTGCCAGCAGCCAGAGGGGGACGGACGCAAATGAAAAACTGTTTTTT.

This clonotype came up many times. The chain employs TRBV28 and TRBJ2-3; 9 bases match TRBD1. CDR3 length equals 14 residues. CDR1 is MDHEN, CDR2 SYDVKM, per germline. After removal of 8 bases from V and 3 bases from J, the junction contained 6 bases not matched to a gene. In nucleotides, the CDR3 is TGTGCCAGCCGTGGACAGGGGCGGACAGATACGCAGTATTTT. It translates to CASRGQGRTDTQYF.

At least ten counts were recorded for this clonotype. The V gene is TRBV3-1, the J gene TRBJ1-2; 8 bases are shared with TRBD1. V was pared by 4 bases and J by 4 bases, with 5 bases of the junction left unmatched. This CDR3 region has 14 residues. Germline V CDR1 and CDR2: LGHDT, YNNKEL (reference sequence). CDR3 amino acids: CASSRQGPGYGYTF. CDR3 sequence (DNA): TGTGCCAGCAGCCGACAGGGGCCGGGCTATGGCTACACCTTC. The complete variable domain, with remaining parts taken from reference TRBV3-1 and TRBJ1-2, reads DTAVSQTPKYLVTQMGNDKSIKCEQNLGHDTMYWYKQDSKKFLKIMFSYNNKELIINETVPNRFSPKSPDKAHLNLHINSLELGDSAVYFCASSRQGPGYGYTFGSGTRLTVV.

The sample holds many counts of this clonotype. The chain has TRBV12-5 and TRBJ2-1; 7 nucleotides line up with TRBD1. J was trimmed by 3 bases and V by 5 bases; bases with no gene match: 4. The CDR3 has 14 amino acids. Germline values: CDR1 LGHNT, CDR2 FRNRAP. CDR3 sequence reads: CASGSRDSYNEQFF. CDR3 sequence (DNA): TGTGCTAGTGGTAGCCGGGACAGCTACAATGAGCAGTTCTTC.

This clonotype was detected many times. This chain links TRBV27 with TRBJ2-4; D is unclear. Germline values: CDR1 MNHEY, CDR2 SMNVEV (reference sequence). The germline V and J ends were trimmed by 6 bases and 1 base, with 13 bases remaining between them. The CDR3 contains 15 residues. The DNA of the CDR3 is TGTGCCAGCAGCCCCCTCGTGGGGGCCAAAAACATTCAGTACTTC. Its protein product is CASSPLVGAKNIQYF.

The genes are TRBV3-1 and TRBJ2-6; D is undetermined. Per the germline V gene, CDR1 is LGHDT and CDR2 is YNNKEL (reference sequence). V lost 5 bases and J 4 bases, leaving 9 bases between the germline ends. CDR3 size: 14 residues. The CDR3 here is CASSVRGGANVLTF. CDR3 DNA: TGTGCCAGCAGCGTCCGAGGCGGGGCCAACGTCCTGACTTTC.

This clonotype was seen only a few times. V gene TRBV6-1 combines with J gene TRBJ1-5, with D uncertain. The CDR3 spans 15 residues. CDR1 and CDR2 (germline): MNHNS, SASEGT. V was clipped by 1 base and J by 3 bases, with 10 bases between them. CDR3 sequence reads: CASSEEGRFNQPQHF. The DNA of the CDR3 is TGTGCCAGCAGTGAAGAAGGCAGATTCAATCAGCCCCAGCATTTT.

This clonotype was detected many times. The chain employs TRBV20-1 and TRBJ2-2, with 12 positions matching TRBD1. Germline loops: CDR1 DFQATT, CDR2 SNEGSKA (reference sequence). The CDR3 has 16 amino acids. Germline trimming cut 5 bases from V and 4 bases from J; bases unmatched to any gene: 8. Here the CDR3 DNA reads TGCAGTGCTTTACCCGGGACAGGGGGCATCACCGGGGAGCTGTTTTTT. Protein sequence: CSALPGTGGITGELFF.

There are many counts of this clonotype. This CDR3 reads CASSVQTSGGSYTQYF. CDR3 in DNA: TGCGCCAGCAGCGTACAGACTAGCGGGGGGTCCTATACGCAGTATTTT. The chain joins TRBV4-3 to TRBJ2-3, with 13 bases aligning to TRBD2. CDR3 length: 16 amino acids. Trimming removed 5 bases from V and 7 bases from J; junction bases left unmatched: 9. Germline V lookup: CDR1 LGHNA, CDR2 YSLEER.

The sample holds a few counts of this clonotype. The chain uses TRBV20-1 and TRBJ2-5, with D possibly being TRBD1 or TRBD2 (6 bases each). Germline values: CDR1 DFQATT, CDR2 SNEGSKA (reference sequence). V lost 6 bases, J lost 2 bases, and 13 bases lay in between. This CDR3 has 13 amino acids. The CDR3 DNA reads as TGCAGTGCCGGAGGGGGTACTCAAGAGACCCAGTACTTC. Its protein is CSAGGGTQETQYF.

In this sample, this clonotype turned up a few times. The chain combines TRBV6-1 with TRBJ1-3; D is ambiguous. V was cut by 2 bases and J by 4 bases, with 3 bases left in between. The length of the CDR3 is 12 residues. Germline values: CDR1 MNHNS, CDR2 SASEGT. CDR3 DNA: TGTGCCAGCAGTGAATTCGGAAACACCATATATTTT. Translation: CASSEFGNTIYF.

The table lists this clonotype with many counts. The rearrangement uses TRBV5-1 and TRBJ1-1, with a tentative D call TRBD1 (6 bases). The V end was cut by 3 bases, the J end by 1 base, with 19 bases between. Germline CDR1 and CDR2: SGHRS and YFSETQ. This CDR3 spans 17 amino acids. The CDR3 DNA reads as TGCGCCAGCAGCTCCGGGGGGGCCTTTAGGGAGAACACTGAAGCTTTCTTT. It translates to CASSSGGAFRENTEAFF. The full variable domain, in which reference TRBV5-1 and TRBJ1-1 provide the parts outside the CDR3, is KAGVTQTPRYLIKTRGQQVTLSCSPISGHRSVSWYQQTPGQGLQFLFEYFSETQRNKGNFPGRFSGRQFSNSRSEMNVSTLELGDSALYLCASSSGGAFRENTEAFFGQGTRLTVV.

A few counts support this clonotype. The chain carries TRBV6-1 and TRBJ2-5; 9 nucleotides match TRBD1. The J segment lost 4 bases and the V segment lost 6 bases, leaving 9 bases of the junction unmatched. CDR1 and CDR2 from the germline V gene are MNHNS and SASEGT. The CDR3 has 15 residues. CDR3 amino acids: CASRGDRAYRETQYF. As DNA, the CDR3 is TGTGCCAGCAGAGGGGACAGGGCATACCGAGAGACCCAGTACTTC.

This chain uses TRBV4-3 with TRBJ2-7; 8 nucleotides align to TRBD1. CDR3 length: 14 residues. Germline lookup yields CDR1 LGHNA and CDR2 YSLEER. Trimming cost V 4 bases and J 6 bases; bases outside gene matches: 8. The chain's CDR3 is CASSPDRGPGEQYF. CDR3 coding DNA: TGCGCCAGCAGCCCCGACAGGGGTCCAGGCGAGCAGTACTTC.

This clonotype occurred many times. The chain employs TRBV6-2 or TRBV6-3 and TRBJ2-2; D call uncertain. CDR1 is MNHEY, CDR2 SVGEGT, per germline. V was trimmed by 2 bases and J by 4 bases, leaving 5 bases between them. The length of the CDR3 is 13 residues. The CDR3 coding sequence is TGTGCCAGCAGTTACGACCGCACCGGGGAGCTGTTTTTT. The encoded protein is CASSYDRTGELFF.

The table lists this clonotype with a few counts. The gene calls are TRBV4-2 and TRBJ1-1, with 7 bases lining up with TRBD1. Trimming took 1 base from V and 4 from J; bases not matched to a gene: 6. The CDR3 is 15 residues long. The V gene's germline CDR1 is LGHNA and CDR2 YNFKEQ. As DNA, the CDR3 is TGTGCCAGCAGCCAAGTGAAGGGGGCAAGCACTGAAGCTTTCTTT. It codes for CASSQVKGASTEAFF.

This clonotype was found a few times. CDR3 nucleotides: TGTGCCACCCAACTCTTACAGGAAGCTAACTATGGCTACACCTTC. It is translated as CATQLLQEANYGYTF. The rearrangement joins TRBV7-9 to TRBJ1-2; maybe TRBD1 (5 bases). Germline CDR1 is SEHNR and CDR2 is FQNEAQ (reference sequence). V shed 10 bases and J shed 0 bases, with 18 bases lying between them. The CDR3 length is 15 residues. The variable domain in full, completed from reference TRBV7-9 and TRBJ1-2, reads DTGVSQNPRHKITKRGQNVTFRCDPISEHNRLYWYRQTLGQGPEFLTYFQNEAQLEKSRLLSDRFSAERPKGSFSTLEIQRTEQGDSAMYLCATQLLQEANYGYTFGSGTRLTVV.

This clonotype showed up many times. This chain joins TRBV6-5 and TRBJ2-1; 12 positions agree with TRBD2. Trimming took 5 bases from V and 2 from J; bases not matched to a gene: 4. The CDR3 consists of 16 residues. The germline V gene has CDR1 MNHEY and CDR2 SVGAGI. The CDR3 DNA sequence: TGTGCCAGCAGTAGACTAGCGGGGGCTACCTACAATGAGCAGTTCTTC. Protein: CASSRLAGATYNEQFF.

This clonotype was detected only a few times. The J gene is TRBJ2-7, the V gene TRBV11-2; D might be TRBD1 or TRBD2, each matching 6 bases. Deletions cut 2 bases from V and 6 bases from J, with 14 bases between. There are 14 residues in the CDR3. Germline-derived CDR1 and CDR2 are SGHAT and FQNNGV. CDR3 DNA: TGTGCCAGCAGCTTAAGGTTCGGGGGCGGCGAGCAGTACTTC. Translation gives CASSLRFGGGEQYF.

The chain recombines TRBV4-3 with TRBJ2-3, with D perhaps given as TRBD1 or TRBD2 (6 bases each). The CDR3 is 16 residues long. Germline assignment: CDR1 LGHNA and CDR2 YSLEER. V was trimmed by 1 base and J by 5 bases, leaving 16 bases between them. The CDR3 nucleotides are TGCGCCAGCAGCCAAGGGTATGGGGGGCGCGGAGATACGCAGTATTTT. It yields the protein CASSQGYGGRGDTQYF.

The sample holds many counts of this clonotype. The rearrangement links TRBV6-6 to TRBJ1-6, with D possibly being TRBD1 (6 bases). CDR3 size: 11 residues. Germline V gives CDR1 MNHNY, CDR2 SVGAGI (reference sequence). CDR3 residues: CAGGTRSPLHF. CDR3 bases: TGTGCAGGGGGAACACGGTCACCCCTCCACTTT.

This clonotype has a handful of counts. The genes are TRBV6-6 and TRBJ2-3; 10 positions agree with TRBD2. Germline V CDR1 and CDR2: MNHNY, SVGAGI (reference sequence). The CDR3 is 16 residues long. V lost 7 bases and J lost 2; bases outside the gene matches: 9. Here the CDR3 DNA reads TGTGCCAGCACCCCCTCACTAGCGGGGCACACAGATACGCAGTATTTT. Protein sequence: CASTPSLAGHTDTQYF.

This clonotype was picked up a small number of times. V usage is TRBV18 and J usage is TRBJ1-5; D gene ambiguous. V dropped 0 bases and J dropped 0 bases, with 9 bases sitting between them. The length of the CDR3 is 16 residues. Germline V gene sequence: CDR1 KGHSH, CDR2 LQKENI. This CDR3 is CASSPPNSYSNQPQHF. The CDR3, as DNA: TGTGCCAGCTCACCACCAAACAGCTATAGCAATCAGCCCCAGCATTTT.